This is a list of T cell receptor beta chains from one sample in a study of PD-L1 blockade in urothelial cancer. Profiled with immunoSEQ multiplex PCR; TCRdb holds only in-frame clones, not every one. The sample has around 79,000 clones; around four fifths are singletons. Sequenced here: PBMCs, sampled around atezolizumab (anti-PD-L1) treatment. These receptors came from a man in his forties with urothelial cancer. The CDR3 runs from the conserved cysteine through the conserved F or W. Fields, in order: D gene, clone size, V gene, J gene, CDR3 DNA, CDR3 protein. D genes are given only for firm matches. Some rows mark clone size as missing; the rest say once, few, many or name a class of expanded clone.

>TRBD2|.|TRBV6-4|TRBJ2-7
TGTGCCAGCAGTGAGTTAGCGGGAGCCAGTGAGCAGTACTTC
CASSELAGASEQYF
>TRBD1|.|TRBV5-4|TRBJ2-1
TGTGCCAGCAGCTTAGGGGCGGGGACAGGGGGCAATGAGCAGTTCTTC
CASSLGAGTGGNEQFF
>.|once|TRBV5-4|TRBJ1-4
TGTGCCAGCAGCCCCTTTTTAGGAGCTAATGAAAAACTGTTTTTT
CASSPFLGANEKLFF
>TRBD1|.|TRBV9|TRBJ2-7
TGTGCCAGCGGATTTACAGGGGATTCTTCCTACGAGCAGTACTTC
CASGFTGDSSYEQYF
>.|.|TRBV29-1|TRBJ2-3
TGCAGCGTTGAAGATCCTGTGACTAGTTTAACAGATACGCAGTATTTT
CSVEDPVTSLTDTQYF
>TRBD1|.|TRBV5-1|TRBJ1-2
TGCGCCAGCAGCCCAGAGGACAGGGGCGTACTAAATGGCTACACCTTC
CASSPEDRGVLNGYTF
>.|few|TRBV7-3|TRBJ2-1
TGTGCCAGCAGCTTACAAGCGGGTGGTAATGAGCAGTTCTTC
CASSLQAGGNEQFF
>.|once|TRBV9|TRBJ2-2
TGTGCCAGCAGCGTATGGGGAGACCACACCGGGGAGCTGTTTTTT
CASSVWGDHTGELFF
>.|.|TRBV11-2|TRBJ2-5
TGTGCCAGCAGCTTAGGTGGAGGGCCCGAGACCCAGTACTTC
CASSLGGGPETQYF
>TRBD1|many|TRBV19|TRBJ1-5
TGTGCCAGTAGTCGAACAGGGGGCTCGGACAATCAGCCCCAGCATTTT
CASSRTGGSDNQPQHF
>.|.|TRBV11-3|TRBJ2-4
TGTGCCAGCAGCTCTAGGCTAGCCAAAAACATTCAGTACTTC
CASSSRLAKNIQYF
>.|.|TRBV30|TRBJ1-4
TGTGCCTGGGATACAGGGGAAAAACTGTTTTTT
CAWDTGEKLFF
>TRBD2|.|TRBV29-1|TRBJ2-2
TGCAGCGCGAAGGGTAGCGGGAGAGGGACCGGGGAGCTGTTTTTT
CSAKGSGRGTGELFF
>.|.|TRBV27|TRBJ2-7
TGTGCCAGCGCCGTCCCCGTGGGCAGCTCCTACGAGCAGTACTTC
CASAVPVGSSYEQYF
>TRBD2|.|TRBV19|TRBJ2-7
TGTGCCAGTAGTGGGCTAGCGGGAGGCGAGCAGTACTTC
CASSGLAGGEQYF
>.|.|TRBV15|TRBJ1-5
TGTGCCACCAGCAGAGTCGGAGGGTCCGGCAATCAGCCCCAGCATTTT
CATSRVGGSGNQPQHF
>TRBD2|.|TRBV27|TRBJ2-2
TGTGCCAGCAGTTCTCCTAGCGGGAGGAGAACCGGGGAGCTGTTTTTT
CASSSPSGRRTGELFF
>TRBD1|.|TRBV2|TRBJ1-1
TGTGCCGACCTGGGGGGAAACAGGGGGACTGAAGCTTTCTTT
CADLGGNRGTEAFF
>TRBD1|.|TRBV27|TRBJ2-7
TGTGCCAGCAGTTCAACCCGGACAGGGGGCTTAGGCGAGCAGTACTTC
CASSSTRTGGLGEQYF
>.|.|TRBV5-1|TRBJ1-2
TGCGCCAGCAGCTTGGGCGGCCAAGGATATGGCTACACCTTC
CASSLGGQGYGYTF
>TRBD2|.|TRBV7-3|TRBJ2-3
TGTGCCAGCAGCCGTCTAGCGGGAGCTTACACAGATACGCAGTATTTT
CASSRLAGAYTDTQYF
>.|once|TRBV5-1|TRBJ1-2
TGCGCCAGCAGCTTGGTGCTGGGGCTGGGCTATGGCTACACCTTC
CASSLVLGLGYGYTF
>TRBD1|once|TRBV9|TRBJ2-5
TGTGCCAGCAGCGTAGATGGACAGGGCCGGGAGACCCAGTACTTC
CASSVDGQGRETQYF
>.|.|TRBV19|TRBJ1-2
TGTGCCACTACAGGGACTAACTATGGCTACACCTTC
CATTGTNYGYTF
>TRBD1|.|TRBV28|TRBJ1-4
TGTGCCAGCGGAACACCAAGGGACAGGGGAAGTGAAAAACTGTTTTTT
CASGTPRDRGSEKLFF
>TRBD2|.|TRBV11-3|TRBJ2-1
TGTGCCAGCAGCTTAGGGCTAGCGGGAGAAAGTGAGCAGTTCTTC
CASSLGLAGESEQFF
>.|.|TRBV6-1|TRBJ1-5
TGTGCCAGCAGTGAGTTCAGGTTGGCCAATCAGCCCCAGCATTTT
CASSEFRLANQPQHF